One TCR beta chain is described in this entry. The antigen remains unidentified. In the PCR, 60 Vbeta and 13 Jbeta primers were used. Here immunoSEQ multiplex PCR was the method, and the copy in TCRdb shows in-frame clones only, minus some. Counted here are fewer than 130,000 clones, 70% occurring once; the ten biggest clones make up approximately 10%. The germline V gene encodes CDR1 SGHVS and CDR2 FNYEAQ. This CDR3 region has 16 residues. The V end lost 2 bases, the J end lost 0 bases, and 12 bases lay between the germline ends. The sample originates from a study of cytomegalovirus exposure and HLA in healthy donors. Findings and limits, study-wide: For most subjects, TCR beta sequences were reported to predict HLA-A and HLA-B alleles with accuracy.

The V call is TRBV7-6, the J call TRBJ2-3, with a tentative D call TRBD2 (6 bases). This TCR derives from a man aged 35 to 55 in good health and CMV-seropositive. Sequenced: PBMCs. As DNA, the CDR3 is TGTGCCAGCAGCTTACTCCTAGCGAGTAGCACAGATACGCAGTATTTT. Translating it yields CASSLLLASSTDTQYF.